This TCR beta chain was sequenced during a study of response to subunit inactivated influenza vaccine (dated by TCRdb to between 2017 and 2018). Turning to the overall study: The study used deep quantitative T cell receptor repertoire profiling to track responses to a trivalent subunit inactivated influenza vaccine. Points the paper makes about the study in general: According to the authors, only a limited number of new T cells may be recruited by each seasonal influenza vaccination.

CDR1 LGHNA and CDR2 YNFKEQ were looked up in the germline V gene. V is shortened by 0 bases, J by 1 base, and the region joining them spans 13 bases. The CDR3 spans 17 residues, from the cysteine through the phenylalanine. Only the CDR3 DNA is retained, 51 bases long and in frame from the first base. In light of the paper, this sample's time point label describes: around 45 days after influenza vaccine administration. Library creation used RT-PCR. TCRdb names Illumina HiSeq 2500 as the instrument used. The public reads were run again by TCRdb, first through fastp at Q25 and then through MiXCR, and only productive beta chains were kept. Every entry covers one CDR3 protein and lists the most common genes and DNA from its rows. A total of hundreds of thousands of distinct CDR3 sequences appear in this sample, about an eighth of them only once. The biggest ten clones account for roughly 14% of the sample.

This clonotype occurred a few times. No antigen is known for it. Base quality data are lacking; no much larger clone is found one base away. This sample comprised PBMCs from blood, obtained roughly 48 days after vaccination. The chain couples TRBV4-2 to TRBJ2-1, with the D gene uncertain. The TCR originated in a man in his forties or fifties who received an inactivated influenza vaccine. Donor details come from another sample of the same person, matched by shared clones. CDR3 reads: CASSQDVRQASYNEQFF. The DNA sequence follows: TGTGCCAGCAGCCAAGACGTGAGGCAGGCTTCCTACAATGAGCAGTTCTTC.